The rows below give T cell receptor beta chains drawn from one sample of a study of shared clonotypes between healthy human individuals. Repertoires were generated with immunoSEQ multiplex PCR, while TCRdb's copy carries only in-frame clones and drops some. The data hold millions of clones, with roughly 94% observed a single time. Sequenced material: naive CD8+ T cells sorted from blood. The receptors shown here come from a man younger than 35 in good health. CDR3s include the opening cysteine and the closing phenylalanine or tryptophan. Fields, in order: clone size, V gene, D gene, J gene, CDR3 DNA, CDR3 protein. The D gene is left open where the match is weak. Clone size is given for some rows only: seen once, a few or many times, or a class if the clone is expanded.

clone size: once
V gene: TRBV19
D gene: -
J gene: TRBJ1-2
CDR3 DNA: TGTGCCAGTATGCGCGGGAACTATGGCTACACCTTC
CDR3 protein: CASMRGNYGYTF

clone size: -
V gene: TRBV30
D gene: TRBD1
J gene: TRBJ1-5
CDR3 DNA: TGTGCCTGGAGCCCGGACAGGGTAAATCAGCCCCAGCACTTT
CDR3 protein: CAWSPDRVNQPQHF

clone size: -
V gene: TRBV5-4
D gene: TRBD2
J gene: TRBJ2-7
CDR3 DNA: TGTGCCACCCGTTTCGCGGGAGGTGCCTACGAGCAGTACTTC
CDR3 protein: CATRFAGGAYEQYF

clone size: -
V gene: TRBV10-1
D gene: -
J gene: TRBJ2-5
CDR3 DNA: TGCGCCAGCAGTGACGGGGCCTCGGGTGAGGCCCAGTACTTC
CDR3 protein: CASSDGASGEAQYF

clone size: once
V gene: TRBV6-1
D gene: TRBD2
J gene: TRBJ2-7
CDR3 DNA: TGTGCCAGCAGTGAACTGACTAGCGGATACTACGAGCAGTACTTC
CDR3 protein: CASSELTSGYYEQYF

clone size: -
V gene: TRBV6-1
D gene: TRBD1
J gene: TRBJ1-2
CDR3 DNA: TGTGCCAGCAGTGGGAGCACAGGGGCGGGGGGCAGGCTCTATGGCTACACCTTC
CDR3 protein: CASSGSTGAGGRLYGYTF

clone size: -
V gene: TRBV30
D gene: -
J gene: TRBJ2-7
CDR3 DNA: TGTGCCTGGAGTCTGGGGGACTACGAGCAGTACTTC
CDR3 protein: CAWSLGDYEQYF

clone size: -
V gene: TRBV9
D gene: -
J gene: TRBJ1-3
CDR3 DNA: TGTGCCAGCAGCGTAGGGGTGGGACCTGGAAACACCATATATTTT
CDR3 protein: CASSVGVGPGNTIYF

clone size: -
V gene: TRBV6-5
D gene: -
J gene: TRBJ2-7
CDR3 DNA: TGTGCCAGCAGTTACGGAATAGCGGATAGCTACGAGCAGTACTTC
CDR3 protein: CASSYGIADSYEQYF

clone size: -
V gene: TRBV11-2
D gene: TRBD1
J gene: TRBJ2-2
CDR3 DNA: TGTGCCAGCAGCTTGCGGACAGGGGCTGCCGGGGAGCTGTTTTTT
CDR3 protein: CASSLRTGAAGELFF

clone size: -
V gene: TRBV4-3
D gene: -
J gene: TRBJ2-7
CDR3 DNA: TGCGCCAGCAGCCAAGACAGTTACTACGAGCAGTACTTC
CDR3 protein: CASSQDSYYEQYF

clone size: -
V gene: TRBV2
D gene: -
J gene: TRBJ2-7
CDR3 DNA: TGTGCCAGCAGTGCGGGGCCCGAGCAGTACTTC
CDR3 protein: CASSAGPEQYF

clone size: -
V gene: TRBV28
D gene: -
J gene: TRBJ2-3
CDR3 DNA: TGTGCCAGCAGTTTAAGCGGCGGACGCTTACAAAACACAGATACGCAGTATTTT
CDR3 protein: CASSLSGGRLQNTDTQYF

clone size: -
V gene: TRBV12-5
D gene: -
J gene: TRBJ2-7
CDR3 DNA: TGTGCTAGTGGTTTAATTAGCCTAGGAGGAAGCTCCTACGAGCAGTACTTC
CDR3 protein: CASGLISLGGSSYEQYF

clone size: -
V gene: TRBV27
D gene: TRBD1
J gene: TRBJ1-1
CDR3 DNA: TGTGCCAGCAGTTCCCCGGGACAGGGGAACACTGAAGCTTTCTTT
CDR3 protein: CASSSPGQGNTEAFF

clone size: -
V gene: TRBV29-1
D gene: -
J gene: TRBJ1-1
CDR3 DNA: TGCAGCGTTGACAGACTGAACACTGAAGCTTTCTTT
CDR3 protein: CSVDRLNTEAFF

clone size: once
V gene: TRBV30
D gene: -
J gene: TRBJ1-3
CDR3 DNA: TGTGCCTGGAACGGGTACTCTGGAAACACCATATATTTT
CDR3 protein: CAWNGYSGNTIYF

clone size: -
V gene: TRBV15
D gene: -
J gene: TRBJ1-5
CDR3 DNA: TGTGCCACCAGCGGCCTTGGGTCAGCGGGTTTGCAGCCCCAGCATTTT
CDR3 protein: CATSGLGSAGLQPQHF

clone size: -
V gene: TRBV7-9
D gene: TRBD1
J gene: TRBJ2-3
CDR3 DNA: TGTGCCAGCAGCTTAGAAAGGGGGCAATTAACAGATACGCAGTATTTT
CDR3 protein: CASSLERGQLTDTQYF

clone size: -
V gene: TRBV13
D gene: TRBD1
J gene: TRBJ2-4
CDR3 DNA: TGTGCCAGCAGTCTACAGGGGAAAAACATTCAGTACTTC
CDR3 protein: CASSLQGKNIQYF

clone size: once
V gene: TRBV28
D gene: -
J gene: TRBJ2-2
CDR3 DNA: TGTGCCAGCAGTTTACGACAGAACACCGGGGAGCTGTTTTTT
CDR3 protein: CASSLRQNTGELFF

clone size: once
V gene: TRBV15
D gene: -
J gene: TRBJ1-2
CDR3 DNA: TGTGCCACCAGCCGAGGCGGGGGTTTTCTTATCGGCTATGGCTACACCTTC
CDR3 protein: CATSRGGGFLIGYGYTF

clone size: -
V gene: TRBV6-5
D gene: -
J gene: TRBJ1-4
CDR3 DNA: TGTGCCAGCAGTTACTCGGGCGGAAAACTGTTTTTT
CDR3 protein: CASSYSGGKLFF

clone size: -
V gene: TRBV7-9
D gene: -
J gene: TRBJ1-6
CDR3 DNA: TGTGCCAGCAGCTTAAGAGGGGGTGATTCACCCCTCCACTTT
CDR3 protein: CASSLRGGDSPLHF

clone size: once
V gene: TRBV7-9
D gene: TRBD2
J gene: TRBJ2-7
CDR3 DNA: TGTGCCAGCAGCGGACTAGCGCGCTACGAGCAGTACTTC
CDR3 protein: CASSGLARYEQYF

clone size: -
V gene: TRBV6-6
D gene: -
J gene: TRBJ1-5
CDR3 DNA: TGTGCCAGCAGTTACACCGACAGCTACAATCAGCCCCAGCATTTT
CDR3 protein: CASSYTDSYNQPQHF

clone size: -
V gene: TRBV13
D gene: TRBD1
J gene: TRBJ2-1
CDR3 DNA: TGTGCCAGCAGCTGGATTCCAGGGGGAAATGAGCAGTTCTTC
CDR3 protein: CASSWIPGGNEQFF

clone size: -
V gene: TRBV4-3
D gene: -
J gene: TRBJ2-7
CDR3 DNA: TGCGCCAGCAGCCAAGACCCGGCCGGCTACGAGCAGTACTTC
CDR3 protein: CASSQDPAGYEQYF

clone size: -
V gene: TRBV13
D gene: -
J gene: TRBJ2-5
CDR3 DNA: TGTGCCAGCAGCTTAGGTCTGGGCCGCGACAGATACTTC
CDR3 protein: CASSLGLGRDRYF

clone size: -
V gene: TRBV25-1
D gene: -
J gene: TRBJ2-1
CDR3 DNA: TGTGCCAGCAGTGGAGCCAGCCTAGGCAATGAGCAGTTCTTC
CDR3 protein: CASSGASLGNEQFF

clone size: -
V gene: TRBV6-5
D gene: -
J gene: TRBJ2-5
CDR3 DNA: TGTGCCAGCAGTTACTTGGGACAAGAGACCCAGTACTTC
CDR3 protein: CASSYLGQETQYF

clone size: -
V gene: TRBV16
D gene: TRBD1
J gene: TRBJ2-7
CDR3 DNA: TGTGCCAGCAGCCATACTGGGACAGGGAGCTACGAGCAGTACTTC
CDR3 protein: CASSHTGTGSYEQYF

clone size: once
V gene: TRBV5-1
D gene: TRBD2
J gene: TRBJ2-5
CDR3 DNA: TGCGCCAGCAGCTTGGGCGGCGGGGGAACGGAGACCCAGTACTTC
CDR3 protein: CASSLGGGGTETQYF

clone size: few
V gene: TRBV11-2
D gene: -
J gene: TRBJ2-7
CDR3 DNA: TGTGCCAGCAGCTTAGATTGGACAGATCATCTTCGTACGTACTTC
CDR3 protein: CASSLDWTDHLRTYF

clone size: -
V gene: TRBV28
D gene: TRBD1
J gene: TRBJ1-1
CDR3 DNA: TGTGCCAGCAGTTTGACAGGGAGAGTGAACACTGAAGCTTTCTTT
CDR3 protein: CASSLTGRVNTEAFF

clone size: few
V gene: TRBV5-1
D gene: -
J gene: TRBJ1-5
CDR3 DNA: TGCGCCAGCAGCTCGGATGAGGCTGGCAATCAGCCCCAGCATTTT
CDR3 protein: CASSSDEAGNQPQHF

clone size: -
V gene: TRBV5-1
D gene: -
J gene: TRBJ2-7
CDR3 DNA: TGCGCCAGCAGCTTGGCGTTGGGTGGGAATATCCACTACGAGCAGTACTTC
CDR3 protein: CASSLALGGNIHYEQYF

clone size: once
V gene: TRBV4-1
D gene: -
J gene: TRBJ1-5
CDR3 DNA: TGCGCCAGCAGCCAAGAATACAGCCTTGGCAATCAGCCCCAGCATTTT
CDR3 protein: CASSQEYSLGNQPQHF

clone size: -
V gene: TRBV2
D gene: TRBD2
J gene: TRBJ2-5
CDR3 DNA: TGTGCCAGCAGTGAAACGGGCCTAGCGGGGCAACTAGGGGTTCAAGAGACCCAGTACTTC
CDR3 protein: CASSETGLAGQLGVQETQYF

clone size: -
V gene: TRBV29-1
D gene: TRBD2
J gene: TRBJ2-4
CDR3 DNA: TGCAGCGTTGATGAGCTAGCGGGAGGAGACCAAAACATTCAGTACTTC
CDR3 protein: CSVDELAGGDQNIQYF

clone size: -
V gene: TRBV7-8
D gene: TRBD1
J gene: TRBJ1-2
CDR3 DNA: TGTGCCAGCAGCCAGGGGGTAGGCTACGGCTACACCTTC
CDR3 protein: CASSQGVGYGYTF

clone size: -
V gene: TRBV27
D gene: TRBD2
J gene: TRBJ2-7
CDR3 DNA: TGTGCCAGCAGGGGATTCCGAGGACTAGCGGGCCCCAACTACGAGCAGTACTTC
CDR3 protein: CASRGFRGLAGPNYEQYF

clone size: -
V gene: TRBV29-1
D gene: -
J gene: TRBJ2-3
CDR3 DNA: TGCAGCGCCCTCTCGGCGGGGAGCACAGATACGCAGTATTTT
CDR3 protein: CSALSAGSTDTQYF

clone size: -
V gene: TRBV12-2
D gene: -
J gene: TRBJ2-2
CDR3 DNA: TGTGCAAGTCGCTTGGACACGAACACCGGGGAGCTGTTTTTT
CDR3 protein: CASRLDTNTGELFF

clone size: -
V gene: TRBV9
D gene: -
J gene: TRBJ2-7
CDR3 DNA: TGTGCCAGCAGCGTAGATGAGGGTTCCTACGAGCAGTACTTC
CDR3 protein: CASSVDEGSYEQYF

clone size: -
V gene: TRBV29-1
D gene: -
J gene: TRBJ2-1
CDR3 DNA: TGCAGCGTTGCAACCCTGACAGGCGCAGGAGACGAGGAGGATATTAGTGAGCAGTTCTTC
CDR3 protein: CSVATLTGAGDEEDISEQFF